This entry concerns a single T cell receptor (beta chain). Its antigen is not identified. TEMRA cells were FACS-enriched, and CD8+ and CD4+ T cells were isolated negatively. A quantity of roughly 0.5 to 1 ug RNA underwent reverse transcription using random hexamers. The immunoSEQ assay covered 54 Vbeta and 13 Jbeta segments for CDR3. Each CDR3 protein gets one entry after TCRdb re-called the immunoSEQ multiplex PCR reads with MiXCR. The data show about 160,000 distinct CDR3 sequences, approximately 94% seen once. V gave up 5 bases and J gave up 5 bases; unmatched junction bases: 18. CDR1 SQVTM and CDR2 ANQGSEA come from the germline V gene. The CDR3 has 16 residues. The sample comes from a study of CD8 T cells in Susac syndrome. General study points: By the study's own acknowledgment, its TCR sequencing and HLA analysis included relatively few individuals.

The TCR sequence derives from a human donor with multiple sclerosis. Sequencing used CD4+ T cells from PBMCs. The genes are TRBV29-1 and TRBJ2-7; 7 bases align to TRBD2. CDR3 in DNA: TGCAGCGTTCGCTGGCGGGAGATCATCGGGCGCGACGAGCAGTACTTC. Its translation: CSVRWREIIGRDEQYF.